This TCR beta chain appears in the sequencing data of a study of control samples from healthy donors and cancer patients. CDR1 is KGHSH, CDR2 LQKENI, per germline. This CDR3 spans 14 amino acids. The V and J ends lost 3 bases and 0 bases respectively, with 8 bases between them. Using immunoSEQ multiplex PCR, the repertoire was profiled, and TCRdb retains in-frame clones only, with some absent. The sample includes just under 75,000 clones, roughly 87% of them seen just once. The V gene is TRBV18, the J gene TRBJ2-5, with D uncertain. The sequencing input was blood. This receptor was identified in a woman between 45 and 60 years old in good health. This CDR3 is CASSPSRNQETQYF. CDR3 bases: TGTGCCAGCTCACCTAGTAGGAACCAAGAGACCCAGTACTTC.